The 3 T cell receptor beta chains presented below share a single source sample, sequenced in a study of blood T cells in healthy people across ages (dated by TCRdb to between 2015 and 2016). The library was made by 5' RACE. TCRdb lists the instrument as Illumina HiSeq 2500. A second PCR of roughly 6 to 11 cycles was performed with a sample-barcoded 5' primer and a J-beta primer mix. TCRdb reanalyzed the raw reads on its own, using fastp at Q25 for trimming and MiXCR for clone calling, and kept in-frame beta chains. Each record represents a unique CDR3 protein, reported with the most common genes and DNA among its rows. Recorded for this sample are 1.5 million to 2 million distinct CDR3 sequences; approximately 50% of them occurred a single time. The top ten clonotypes cover less than 2.5% of the sample. Sequenced input: blood. The receptors were gathered from a woman in her thirties or forties in good health.

This clonotype was recorded a few times. Here the CDR3 DNA reads TGTGCCAGCAGCCATGGGACAGGGGGTAGCGGCTACACCTTC. It specifies CASSHGTGGSGYTF. This chain joins TRBV4-2 and TRBJ1-2, with 11 bases identical to TRBD1. The CDR3 runs 14 residues. After removal of 3 bases from V and 8 bases from J, the junction contained 5 bases not matched to a gene. Germline CDR1 and CDR2: LGHNA and YNFKEQ.

This clonotype has only a few counts. The rearrangement links TRBV9 to TRBJ1-2; D unresolved. The germline V and J ends were trimmed by 1 base and 7 bases, with 11 bases remaining between them. The CDR3 is 13 amino acids. Germline CDR1 reads SGDLS; CDR2 reads YYNGEE. CDR3 residues: CASSVTGPGGYTF. The CDR3 region has the DNA TGTGCCAGCAGCGTAACTGGGCCTGGTGGCTACACCTTC.

The J gene is TRBJ2-3, the V gene TRBV24-1; no firm D call. V lost 3 bases, J lost 7 bases, and 10 bases lay in between. This CDR3 is 13 amino acids long. The germline V gene encodes CDR1 KGHDR and CDR2 SFDVKD. The CDR3 region has the DNA TGTGCCACCAGTGATCCGGGTCCGTATACGCAGTATTTT. It is translated as CATSDPGPYTQYF.